This paragraph covers one TCR beta chain sequence. Its antigen is currently unknown. With 60 Vbeta and 13 Jbeta primers, the PCR was carried out. Sequencing was performed with immunoSEQ multiplex PCR; in TCRdb, only in-frame clones are kept and a portion is missing. The sample has fewer than 250,000 clones; roughly 80% are singletons. This sample stems from a study of cytomegalovirus exposure and HLA in healthy donors. Study-wide results and limits: Some public TCRs appeared in many individuals, while most sequences were rare.

The V gene lost 3 bases and the J gene lost 6 bases, with 9 bases spanning the gap. Germline assignment: CDR1 WNHNN and CDR2 SYGVQD (reference sequence). This CDR3 contains 12 residues. The rearrangement links TRBV10-1 to TRBJ2-7; maybe TRBD2 (6 bases). The specimen was PBMCs. The TCR comes from a woman in her thirties in good health and CMV-seropositive. The CDR3 coding sequence is TGCGCCAGCAGTGATGGGGGGTCCGAGCAGTACTTC. Protein product: CASSDGGSEQYF.